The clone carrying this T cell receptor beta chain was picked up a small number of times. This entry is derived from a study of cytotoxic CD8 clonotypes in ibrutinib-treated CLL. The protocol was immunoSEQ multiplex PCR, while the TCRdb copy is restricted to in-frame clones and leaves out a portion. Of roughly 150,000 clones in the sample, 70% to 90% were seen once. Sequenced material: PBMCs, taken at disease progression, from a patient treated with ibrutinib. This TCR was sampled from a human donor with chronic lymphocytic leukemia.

CDR3 amino acids: CASRLDRIYQPQHF. In DNA, the CDR3 is TGTGCCAGCCGACTCGACAGGATTTATCAGCCCCAGCATTTT. The chain uses TRBV2 and TRBJ1-5; TRBD1 might be the D (6 bases). There are 14 residues in the CDR3. Germline V CDR1 and CDR2: SNHLY, FYNNEI. Trimming took off 8 bases at V and 5 bases at J, with 16 bases between the two ends. Supplemented by reference TRBV2 and TRBJ1-5, the full variable domain reads EPEVTQTPSHQVTQMGQEVILRCVPISNHLYFYWYRQILGQKVEFLVSFYNNEISEKSEIFDDQFSVERPDGSNFTLKIRSTKLEDSAMYFCASRLDRIYQPQHFGDGTRLSIL.